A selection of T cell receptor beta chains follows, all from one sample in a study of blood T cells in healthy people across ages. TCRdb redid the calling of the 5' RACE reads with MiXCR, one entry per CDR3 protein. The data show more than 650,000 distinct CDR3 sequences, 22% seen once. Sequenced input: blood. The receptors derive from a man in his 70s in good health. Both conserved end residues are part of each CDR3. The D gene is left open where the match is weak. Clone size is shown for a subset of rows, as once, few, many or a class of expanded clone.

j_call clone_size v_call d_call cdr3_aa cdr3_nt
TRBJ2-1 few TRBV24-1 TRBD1 CATSDPGQVYNEQFF TGTGCCACCAGTGACCCCGGACAGGTCTACAATGAGCAGTTCTTC
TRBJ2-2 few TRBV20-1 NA CSALDSDAPGELFF TGCAGTGCTCTGGACAGCGATGCACCCGGGGAGCTGTTTTTT
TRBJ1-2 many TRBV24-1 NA CATSDFGGGYTF TGTGCCACCAGTGATTTCGGGGGAGGCTACACCTTC
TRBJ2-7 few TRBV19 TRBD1 CASSMGQFYEQYF TGTGCCAGTAGTATGGGACAGTTCTACGAGCAGTACTTC
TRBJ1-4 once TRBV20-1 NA CSARAGSSNTVGKLFF TGCAGTGCTAGAGCAGGGTCGAGCAATACGGTGGGAAAACTGTTTTTT
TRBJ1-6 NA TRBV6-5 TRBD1 CASSYSNRQGNSPLHF TGTGCCAGCAGTTACTCCAACCGACAGGGGAATTCACCCCTCCACTTT
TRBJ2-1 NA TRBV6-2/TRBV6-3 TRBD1 CASRTGTGSYNEQFF TGTGCCAGCAGAACCGGGACAGGCTCCTACAATGAGCAGTTCTTC
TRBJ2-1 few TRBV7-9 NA CASSLAVPTGEQFF TGTGCCAGCAGCTTAGCGGTCCCAACGGGTGAGCAGTTCTTC
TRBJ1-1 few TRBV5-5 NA CASSLVDAGTEAFF TGTGCCAGCAGCTTGGTAGACGCAGGCACTGAAGCTTTCTTT
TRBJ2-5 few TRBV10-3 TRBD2 CTISGTSGTEETQYF TGTACCATCAGTGGGACTAGCGGGACCGAGGAGACCCAGTACTTC
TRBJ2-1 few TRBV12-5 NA CASGLVLAGHNEQFF TGTGCTAGTGGTTTGGTACTGGCGGGCCACAATGAGCAGTTCTTC
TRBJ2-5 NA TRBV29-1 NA CSVEASRVLETQYF TGCAGCGTTGAAGCGAGCAGGGTTTTGGAGACCCAGTACTTC
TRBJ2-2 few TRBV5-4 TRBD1 CASSIPGQLNTGELFF TGTGCCAGCAGCATTCCGGGACAGCTAAACACCGGGGAGCTGTTTTTT
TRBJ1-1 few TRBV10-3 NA CATNREGYTEAFF TGTGCCACTAACAGGGAGGGATACACTGAAGCTTTCTTT
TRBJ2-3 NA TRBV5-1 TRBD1 CASGLDRGTDTQYF TGCGCCAGCGGCTTGGACAGGGGCACAGATACGCAGTATTTT
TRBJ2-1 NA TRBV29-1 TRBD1 CSVAGGTGSNEQFF TGCAGCGTTGCAGGTGGGACAGGGTCTAATGAGCAGTTCTTC
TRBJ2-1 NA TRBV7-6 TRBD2 CASSLVERLAGGPGPGQFF TGTGCCAGCAGCTTAGTGGAACGGCTAGCGGGGGGGCCGGGGCCAGGGCAGTTCTTC
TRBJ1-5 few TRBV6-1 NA CASSGRRNSNQPQHF TGTGCCAGCAGTGGACGTAGGAATAGCAATCAGCCCCAGCATTTT
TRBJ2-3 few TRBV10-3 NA CAISESAVGRGDTQYF TGTGCCATCAGTGAGTCGGCGGTGGGGCGTGGAGATACGCAGTATTTT
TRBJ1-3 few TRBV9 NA CASSVGNGDSGNTIYF TGTGCCAGCAGCGTTGGGAACGGGGACTCTGGAAACACCATATATTTT
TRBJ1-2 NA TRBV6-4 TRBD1 CASSDSSTSKGTGITIIF TGTGCCAGCAGTGACTCGAGCACTTCCAAAGGGACAGGGATAACTATAATCTTC